These T cell receptor beta chains were read from a single sample in a study of PD-1 blockade in classical Hodgkin lymphoma. Sequenced by immunoSEQ multiplex PCR; TCRdb stores in-frame clones only, minus some. The data show some 31,000 clones, approximately 94% seen once. Sequencing was done on a sample of peripheral blood mononuclear cells (PBMCs). The receptors were sampled from a human donor with classical Hodgkin lymphoma. Each CDR3 is given with its conserved first and last residue. The D gene is left open where the match is weak. A clone size is listed for some rows: how often the clone was seen (once, few, many), or a class if it is expanded.

>TRBV7-8|TRBJ1-2|-|once
TGTGCCAGCAGCCCGGACCGGATCTTGGGATCCTATGGCTACACCTTC
CASSPDRILGSYGYTF
>TRBV5-1|TRBJ2-3|TRBD1|-
TGCGCCAGCAGCCAAAACAGGGGGGATACGCAGTATTTT
CASSQNRGDTQYF
>TRBV18|TRBJ1-5|TRBD1|-
TGTGCCAGCTCACCTTTGGGGACAGGGGGCGAGGGGGATCAGCCCCAGCATTTT
CASSPLGTGGEGDQPQHF
>TRBV29-1|TRBJ2-1|TRBD1|-
TGCAGCGTTGAAGGGGACAGGGACCCAAATGAGCAGTTCTTC
CSVEGDRDPNEQFF
>TRBV5-6|TRBJ2-3|-|once
TGTGCCAGCAGCTTGGGGCAGCTGAGCACAGATACGCAGTATTTT
CASSLGQLSTDTQYF
>TRBV5-1|TRBJ1-2|-|-
TGCGCCAGCAGCTTCCGGGATTCAGAGGGCTACACCTTC
CASSFRDSEGYTF
>TRBV5-6|TRBJ2-5|-|-
TGTGCCAGCAGCTTGTTCGGACAGTACCAAGAGACCCAGTACTTC
CASSLFGQYQETQYF
>TRBV30|TRBJ2-5|TRBD2|-
TGTGCCTGGAACCCCTCACTAGCGGGAGCAGAGACCCAGTACTTC
CAWNPSLAGAETQYF
>TRBV10-3|TRBJ2-1|-|-
TGTGCCATCAGTGAGTTTCCCACGTACAATGAGCAGTTCTTC
CAISEFPTYNEQFF
>TRBV5-1|TRBJ2-2|-|-
TGCGCCAGCAGCTTAGGACAGAACACCGGGGAGCTGTTTTTT
CASSLGQNTGELFF
>TRBV5-6|TRBJ1-4|-|-
TGTGCCAGCAGCCAAAGGGGGGGATCTAATGAAAAACTGTTTTTT
CASSQRGGSNEKLFF
>TRBV28|TRBJ2-2|-|-
TGTGCCAGCAGTTCGCCGGCCTCCACCGGGGAGCTGTTTTTT
CASSSPASTGELFF
>TRBV5-1|TRBJ1-2|-|-
TGCGCCAGCAGCTTGCAGGATGTAGGAGGACCGGATGGCTACACCTTC
CASSLQDVGGPDGYTF
>TRBV7-6|TRBJ1-4|-|-
TGTGCCAGCAGCTTATTAGGCGGGACTAATGAAAAACTGTTTTTT
CASSLLGGTNEKLFF
>TRBV10-2|TRBJ1-2|-|-
TGCGCCAGCAGCAATCAGGGGCCAACTAACTATGGCTACACCTTC
CASSNQGPTNYGYTF
>TRBV6-6|TRBJ2-7|-|-
TGTGCCAGCAGTGACCTTCCGACAGGAGAGTACGAGCAGTACTTC
CASSDLPTGEYEQYF
>TRBV18|TRBJ2-7|-|-
TGTGCCAGCTCACAACGGGGGCCCTACGAGCAGTACTTC
CASSQRGPYEQYF
>TRBV6-1|TRBJ2-7|-|-
TGTGCCAGCAGTGAACCACAGCAATCCTACGAGCAGTACTTC
CASSEPQQSYEQYF
>TRBV9|TRBJ2-1|-|once
TGTGCCAGCAGCTCCCAGGGGGGGTGGGATGAGCAGTTCTTC
CASSSQGGWDEQFF
>TRBV30|TRBJ1-4|-|once
TGTGCCTGGCAGGGAACAACTAATGAAAAACTGTTTTTT
CAWQGTTNEKLFF
>TRBV28|TRBJ1-5|TRBD1|-
TGTGCCAGCAGTCCGAACAGGGGGGTTTTGGGTCAGCCCCAGCATTTT
CASSPNRGVLGQPQHF
>TRBV30|TRBJ1-5|-|-
TGTGCCTGGGCCGAGGACGGGAATCAGCCCCAGCATTTT
CAWAEDGNQPQHF
>TRBV5-6|TRBJ1-2|-|-
TGTGCCAGCAGCTTGGGACAACAGGGAAAGCGAAACTATGGCTACACCTTC
CASSLGQQGKRNYGYTF
>TRBV27|TRBJ1-5|-|-
TGTGCCAGCAGTTTGCAAGGCGGCAGCAATCAGCCCCAGCATTTT
CASSLQGGSNQPQHF
>TRBV18|TRBJ2-3|-|-
TGTGCCAGCTCATCCTGGGACTTACCGTTAGAGACAGATACGCAGTATTTT
CASSSWDLPLETDTQYF
>TRBV28|TRBJ2-7|TRBD2|-
TGTGCCAGCAGTGATTACCCAGGGACTAGCGGCTCCTACGAGCAGTACTTC
CASSDYPGTSGSYEQYF
>TRBV29-1|TRBJ2-5|-|once
TGCAGCGTTTGCGACACGATCCCCCGGGGGACCCAGTACTTC
CSVCDTIPRGTQYF
>TRBV28|TRBJ1-5|TRBD1|-
TGTGCCAGCAGCGGCGGACAGGGGAATGCAATTGGGAATCCCCAGCATTTT
CASSGGQGNAIGNPQHF
>TRBV7-2|TRBJ1-1|-|-
TGTGCCAGCAGCTTAGGTGCAGGGACCACTGAAGCTTTCTTT
CASSLGAGTTEAFF
>TRBV6-5|TRBJ1-1|-|-
TGTGCCAGCAGCTCCCTCGGGGAGCTGAACACTGAAGCTTTCTTT
CASSSLGELNTEAFF
>TRBV5-1|TRBJ2-7|-|-
TGCGCCAGCAGCTTGTTTCGAGGGGGCTACGAGCAGTACTTC
CASSLFRGGYEQYF
>TRBV4-1|TRBJ1-2|-|once
TGCGCCAGCAGCCGTCCCTACCTAATACCACAGGAATCTGGCTACACCTTC
CASSRPYLIPQESGYTF
>TRBV5-4|TRBJ1-2|-|-
TGTGCCAGCACGCTGACCCCTAACTATGGCTACACCTTC
CASTLTPNYGYTF
>TRBV29-1|TRBJ1-2|TRBD1|-
TGCAGCGTTGTAGAGACAGGGTATGGCTACACCTTC
CSVVETGYGYTF
>TRBV27|TRBJ2-2|TRBD2|-
TGTGCCAGCAGTTTAGGCCCCTTAGCGGGAGGGTACACCGGGGAGCTGTTTTTT
CASSLGPLAGGYTGELFF
>TRBV19|TRBJ1-1|-|-
TGTGCCAGTAGTATAGGACGGAGCACTGAAGCTTTCTTT
CASSIGRSTEAFF
>TRBV5-1|TRBJ2-7|-|-
TGCGCCAGCAGCTTGGGTTACGAGCAGTACTTC
CASSLGYEQYF
>TRBV7-9|TRBJ2-1|-|-
TGTGCCAGCAGCTTAGAATCGGGGGACGAGCAGTTCTTC
CASSLESGDEQFF
>TRBV28|TRBJ2-3|-|-
TGTGCCAGCGGAGGGAAGAACACAGATACGCAGTATTTT
CASGGKNTDTQYF
>TRBV10-1|TRBJ1-4|TRBD1|-
TGCGCCAGCAGTGACACCGGTACAGGGGGTGAAAAACTGTTTTTT
CASSDTGTGGEKLFF
>TRBV9|TRBJ2-1|TRBD2|-
TGTGCCAGCAGCGTAAGCGGGGGCCTCTACAATGAGCAGTTCTTC
CASSVSGGLYNEQFF
>TRBV9|TRBJ2-2|-|-
TGTGCCAGCAGCGTCCAGGGGCGGGAGACCGGGGAGCTGTTTTTT
CASSVQGRETGELFF
>TRBV10-1|TRBJ2-1|-|-
TGCGCCAGCAGCCTAAGGGACCTCTCGGAGGCGACCTACAATGAGCAGTTCTTC
CASSLRDLSEATYNEQFF
>TRBV11-2|TRBJ2-7|TRBD2|-
TGTGCCAGCAGCCCCTATCCTAGCGGGGGTTACTACGAGCAGTACTTC
CASSPYPSGGYYEQYF
>TRBV6-5|TRBJ1-1|-|-
TGTGCCAGCAGTTACGCGGGTGGGCAATCAGCTTTCTTT
CASSYAGGQSAFF